This T cell receptor (beta chain) is from a study of OX40 agonist ivuxolimab in advanced cancers. Regarding the research as a whole: Ivuxolimab was a fully human IgG2 agonistic monoclonal antibody targeting the costimulatory receptor OX40 (CD134). The purpose of peripheral TCRbeta sequencing was to test whether ivuxolimab changed TCR sequence diversity and led to clonal T-cell expansion. Intravenous ivuxolimab was administered to patients every 2 weeks at six dose levels: 0.01, 0.1, 0.3, 1.5, 3 and 10 mg/kg. In the dose-escalation cohort, 70% to 85% of patients were male, and the mean age was around 65 years with a range of about 20 to 80. Patients were allowed to have had prior anti-PD-1, anti-PD-L1 or anti-CTLA-4 therapy, and approximately 41% of the dose-escalation patients had previously received checkpoint inhibitors. Three dose-escalation patients achieved partial responses, one with hepatocellular carcinoma and two with cutaneous melanoma. Of the approximately 54 dose-escalation patients, hepatocellular carcinoma was present in around 20, melanoma in approximately 15, renal cell carcinoma in 9 and head and neck cancer in 9. The paper reports the monotherapy dose-escalation portion (N ≈ 52 patients) of the phase I ivuxolimab trial.

The trial excluded patients who had a history of autoimmune disease or who were on systemic immunosuppression. Peripheral blood for TCR sequencing was collected from all dose cohorts at baseline, on cycle 4 day 1, and on cycle 7 day 1. The samples were taken from a phase I, first-in-human, multicenter, open-label dose-escalation trial of ivuxolimab. The trial enrolled adults with locally advanced or metastatic head and neck squamous cell, hepatocellular, melanoma or renal cell carcinoma. CD4+ and CD8+ T cells were sorted separately from peripheral blood before TCR sequencing. Genomic DNA was isolated from the sorted cells so that the TCRbeta CDR3 region could be sequenced. The immunoSEQ Assay was used to sequence the TCRbeta CDR3 regions. TCRdb mirrors the immuneACCESS table, restricted to in-frame sequences. Some clones are absent from its copies; in checked studies, under half trace to an unresolved V gene, and the reason for the others is unknown. Recorded for this sample are 70,000 to 95,000 clones; around 85% of them occurred a single time. Of the sample, about 4% is held by the ten largest clones.

The CDR3 contains 18 residues, cysteine and phenylalanine counted. Of all the DNA, just the CDR3 is kept, 54 bases in frame from base 1. What the work shows at the level of the full study, not this receptor alone: At doses from 0.1 to 3.0 mg/kg, clonal expansion was seen in both CD4+ and CD8+ blood T cells between baseline and week 6. Antigen specificity was not determined for the clonally expanded peripheral T cells. In partial responders in the 0.1-3.0 mg/kg groups, normalized peripheral clonal expansion was found to be among the lowest, especially among CD8+ T cells. Low levels of normalized T-cell clonal expansion were also seen in some patients who did not respond. On average, CD8+ T cells showed more expanded clones than CD4+ T cells after ivuxolimab.

On this clone itself: The antigen this receptor binds is unknown. The sample holds no much larger clone one base away, and base qualities are not on file.

The chain was built from TRBV21-1 and TRBJ1-5; the table's D call TRBD1 went unverified against the DNA. TRBV21-1 is listed as a pseudogene. The input for sequencing was CD4+ or CD8+ T cells sorted from blood, taken in a trial of the OX40 agonist ivuxolimab. The sequence came from an adult with an advanced solid tumor such as melanoma, head and neck, liver or kidney cancer. The CDR3 amino acid sequence is: CASSKGYVRGMSNQPQHF. The DNA reads as follows: TGTGCCAGCAGCAAAGGTTATGTCAGGGGAATGAGCAATCAGCCCCAGCATTTT.